This entry lists 19 T cell receptor beta chains sequenced from one sample in a study of T cells after somatic rescue of genetic block. TCRdb keeps only in-frame clones here, not all; method: immunoSEQ multiplex PCR. The sample contains more than 13,000 clones, roughly 70% of which appear only once. Sequenced: peripheral blood mononuclear cells (PBMCs). These TCRs come from a boy aged 10-17 years.

About this clone: The CDR3 does not end in the conserved phenylalanine or tryptophan, so this is likely a read error. The gene calls are TRBV6-1 and TRBJ1-6; 8 bases line up with TRBD1. The junction had 4 bases not matched to a gene; V was cut back by 3 bases and J by 6 bases. This CDR3 comprises 15 residues. Germline CDR1 MNHNS, CDR2 SASEGT. DNA for the CDR3: TGTGCCAGCAGTGAGCTAGGACAGGGTAATTCACCCCTCCACCTT. The encoded protein is CASSELGQGNSPLHL.

Only a few counts were recorded for this clone. The chain employs TRBV7-8 and TRBJ2-7; no firm D call. Looked up from germline, CDR1 is SGHVS and CDR2 is FQNEAQ. The CDR3 covers 15 residues. V lost 1 base and J 3 bases, leaving 13 bases between the germline ends. The CDR3 DNA reads as TGTGCCAGCAGCTTAGGAGTGACATTCGGCTACGAGCAGTACTTC. Its translation is CASSLGVTFGYEQYF.

The chain couples TRBV6-5 to TRBJ2-1; the match to TRBD1 covers 8 bases. The germline CDR1 and CDR2 sequences are MNHEY and SVGAGI. After removal of 10 bases from V and 4 bases from J, the junction contained 3 bases not matched to a gene. The CDR3 consists of 12 residues. The CDR3 DNA reads TGTGCCACCAGGACAGGGTACAATGAGCAGTTCTTC. It encodes CATRTGYNEQFF.

The chain carries TRBV6-1 and TRBJ1-6, with 10 bases identical to TRBD1. The CDR3 contains 13 residues. Looked up from germline, CDR1 is MNHNS and CDR2 is SASEGT. Trimming removed 6 bases from V and 9 bases from J; junction bases left unmatched: 2. CDR3 bases: TGTGCCAGCAGGGGGACAGGGGCTTCACCCCTCCACTTT. Translation: CASRGTGASPLHF.

The chain is built from TRBV18 and TRBJ2-3; 9 nucleotides align to TRBD2. The V and J ends lost 3 bases and 1 base, in that order; junction bases with no gene match: 2. Germline CDR1 reads KGHSH; CDR2 reads LQKENI. The CDR3 runs 15 residues. CDR3 amino acids: CASSPIAGGTDTQYF. In DNA form, the CDR3 reads TGTGCCAGCTCACCTATAGCGGGAGGCACAGATACGCAGTATTTT. The whole variable domain, remainder taken from reference TRBV18 and TRBJ2-3, is NAGVMQNPRHLVRRRGQEARLRCSPMKGHSHVYWYRQLPEEGLKFMVYLQKENIIDESGMPKERFSAEFPKEGPSILRIQQVVRGDSAAYFCASSPIAGGTDTQYFGPGTRLTVL.

Comments on this clone: A read error is the likely source, as a far larger clone sits one nucleotide away. V usage is TRBV27 and J usage is TRBJ1-5, with TRBD1 as a possible D gene (6 bases). From germline, CDR1 is MNHEY and CDR2 SMNVEV (reference sequence). The CDR3 extends over 15 amino acids. Written as DNA, the CDR3 is TGTGCCAGCAGTGTGACTTCGGACAGCAATCAGCCCCGGCATTTT. It yields the protein CASSVTSDSNQPRHF.

This clone was seen just once. In nucleotides, the CDR3 is TGCGCCAGCCATCTGGCGGGCAGCTCCTACAATGAGCAGTTCTTC. It yields the protein CASHLAGSSYNEQFF. This chain links TRBV5-1 with TRBJ2-1, with D possibly TRBD2 on 5 matching bases. Trimming removed 7 bases from V and 0 bases from J, with 14 bases in between. This CDR3 has 15 amino acids. In germline, CDR1 is SGHRS, CDR2 YFSETQ.

The chain employs TRBV4-1 and TRBJ1-3; 7 nucleotides match TRBD1. V dropped 6 bases and J dropped 4; count of bases not matched to a gene: 6. This CDR3 spans 14 amino acids. Per germline, CDR1 MGHRA and CDR2 YSYEKL. CDR3 nucleotides: TGCGCCAGCAGGGGGTCGGGACAGGGAAACACCATATATTTT. Amino acid sequence: CASRGSGQGNTIYF.

The chain recombines TRBV6-6 with TRBJ1-1; D unresolved. The CDR3 runs to 13 residues. Germline CDR1 MNHNY, CDR2 SVGAGI (reference sequence). Trimming removed 10 bases at V and 2 bases at J, with 14 bases between. The CDR3 sequence: CATSTLSNTEAFF. The CDR3 DNA reads TGTGCCACCTCGACGCTTTCCAACACTGAAGCTTTCTTT.

This chain links TRBV9 with TRBJ1-5; D gene ambiguous. Germline CDR1 is SGDLS and CDR2 is YYNGEE. The CDR3 sequence is 13 residues long. Between the trimmed V and J ends, which lost 4 bases and 4 bases, there was a span of 9 bases. CDR3 protein: CASSLLINQPQHF. The CDR3 coding sequence is TGTGCCAGCAGCCTCCTCATAAATCAGCCCCAGCATTTT.

The chain joins TRBV28 to TRBJ1-6; D not certain. Trimming pared 5 bases from V and 6 bases from J, leaving 14 bases between. Germline V gene lookup returns CDR1 MDHEN and CDR2 SYDVKM. CDR3 size: 15 residues. For the CDR3, the DNA is TGTGCCAGCAGTCCTCTGATCCCCACTAATTCACCCCTCCACTTT. Its translation is CASSPLIPTNSPLHF.

The chain joins TRBV6-1 to TRBJ1-5; D remains unclear. Per germline, CDR1 MNHNS and CDR2 SASEGT. The CDR3 loop spans 13 amino acids. Trimming cost V 6 bases and J 3 bases, with 9 bases left between them. In nucleotides, the CDR3 is TGTGCCAGCAGGGTGGACCCCAATCAGCCCCAGCATTTT. It encodes CASRVDPNQPQHF.

The chain links TRBV6-6 to TRBJ1-2; 10 positions match TRBD1. CDR3 size: 15 residues. From germline, CDR1 is MNHNY and CDR2 SVGAGI (reference sequence). The V and J ends lost 0 bases and 2 bases, in that order; junction bases with no gene match: 0. Here the CDR3 DNA reads TGTGCCAGCAGTTACTCGGGACAGGGGAACTATGGCTACACCTTC. It translates to CASSYSGQGNYGYTF.

This clone was counted a single time. The rearrangement joins TRBV6-1 to TRBJ2-7; D is perhaps TRBD1 (6 bases). The CDR3 length is 12 residues. Trimming removed 5 bases at V and 3 bases at J, with 8 bases between. The germline CDR1 and CDR2 sequences are MNHNS and SASEGT. The CDR3: CASSRQVYEQYF. The CDR3 DNA reads as TGTGCCAGCAGTCGACAGGTCTACGAGCAGTACTTC.

This sequence joins TRBV11-3 and TRBJ2-3; 10 bases map to TRBD2. Germline CDR1 reads SGHNT; CDR2 reads YENEEA. This CDR3 comprises 17 residues. Trimming cost V 1 base and J 2 bases; bases outside gene matches: 6. Written as DNA, the CDR3 is TGTGCCAGCAGCTTAGGCGTCACTAGCGGGGCCACAGATACGCAGTATTTT. Translated: CASSLGVTSGATDTQYF. The full variable domain, completed using reference TRBV11-3 and TRBJ2-3, is EAGVVQSPRYKIIEKKQPVAFWCNPISGHNTLYWYLQNLGQGPELLIRYENEEAVDDSQLPKDRFSAERLKGVDSTLKIQPAELGDSAVYLCASSLGVTSGATDTQYFGPGTRLTVL.

The rearrangement uses TRBV14 and TRBJ2-7; tentatively, D is TRBD1 (5 bases). Per germline, CDR1 SGHDN and CDR2 FVKESK. The CDR3 totals 16 residues. The ends were cut back, 5 bases at V and 0 bases at J, with 17 bases in the middle. The CDR3 coding sequence is TGTGCCAGCAGCAAGCCCGGCAGGGCACCCTCCTACGAGCAGTACTTC. Amino acid sequence: CASSKPGRAPSYEQYF.

The chain has TRBV18 and TRBJ2-5, with 7 bases aligning to TRBD1. Judging by the DNA end, TRBJ2-7 fits better; the J call may be wrong. The germline V gene encodes CDR1 KGHSH and CDR2 LQKENI. The CDR3 extends over 14 amino acids. This CDR3 is CASSPYGTAYEQYF. The CDR3 region has the DNA TGTGCCAGCTCACCTTACGGGACAGCCTACGAGCAGTACTTC.

The chain has TRBV2 and TRBJ2-3; D call uncertain. CDR1 is SNHLY and CDR2 is FYNNEI in the germline V gene. CDR3 length equals 13 residues. Between the trimmed V and J ends, which lost 4 bases and 2 bases, there was a span of 7 bases. For the CDR3, the DNA is TGTGCCAGCAGTGGTAGAATCACAGATACGCAGTATTTT. This codes for CASSGRITDTQYF.

This sequence joins TRBV5-1 and TRBJ1-1, with D perhaps matching TRBD1 (6 bases). V lost 0 bases, J lost 8 bases, and 26 bases lay in between. Germline V gene data show CDR1 as SGHRS and CDR2 as YFSETQ. CDR3 size: 18 residues. CDR3 sequence (DNA): TGCGCCAGCAGCTTGGTCAGGGACTACCTTCGGGGGGCCGACGAAGCTTTCTTT. It codes for CASSLVRDYLRGADEAFF.